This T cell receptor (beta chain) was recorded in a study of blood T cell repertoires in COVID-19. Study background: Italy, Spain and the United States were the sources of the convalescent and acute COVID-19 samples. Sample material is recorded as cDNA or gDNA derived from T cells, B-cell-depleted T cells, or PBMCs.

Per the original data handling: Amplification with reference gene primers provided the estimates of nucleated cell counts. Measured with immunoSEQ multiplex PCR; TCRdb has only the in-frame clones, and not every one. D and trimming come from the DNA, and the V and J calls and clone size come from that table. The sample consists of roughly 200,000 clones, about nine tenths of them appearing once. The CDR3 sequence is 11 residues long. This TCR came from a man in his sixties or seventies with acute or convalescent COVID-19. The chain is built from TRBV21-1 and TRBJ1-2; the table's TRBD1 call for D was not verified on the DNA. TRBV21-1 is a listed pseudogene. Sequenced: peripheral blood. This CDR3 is CASSSQGGYTF. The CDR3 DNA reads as TGTGCCAGCAGCAGCCAGGGGGGCTACACCTTC.